This TCR beta chain comes out of a study of chemoradiotherapy in HPV16-positive cancers. The repertoire was sequenced with immunoSEQ multiplex PCR; TCRdb's copy has only in-frame clones and lacks some. The data show roughly 32,000 clones, about nine tenths seen once. This clone came up a few times. The CDR3 extends over 14 amino acids. V lost 3 bases and J lost 6, with 11 bases in between. Germline V CDR1 and CDR2: SEHNR, FQNEAQ (reference sequence). This chain uses TRBV7-9 with TRBJ2-2; possibly TRBD1 for D (6 bases). The origin of this receptor is a human donor with HPV-associated anogenital cancer. The sequencing used blood, collected from a patient who underwent chemoradiotherapy. The chain's CDR3 is CASSLIKGAGELFF. CDR3 DNA sequence: TGTGCCAGCAGCTTGATAAAGGGGGCCGGGGAGCTGTTTTTT. The entire variable domain, with the rest obtained from reference TRBV7-9 and TRBJ2-2, is as follows: DTGVSQNPRHKITKRGQNVTFRCDPISEHNRLYWYRQTLGQGPEFLTYFQNEAQLEKSRLLSDRFSAERPKGSFSTLEIQRTEQGDSAMYLCASSLIKGAGELFFGEGSRLTVL.